What follows are 4 T cell receptor beta chains derived from one specimen sequenced in a study of cytomegalovirus exposure and HLA in healthy donors (dated by TCRdb to 2017 to 2019). Library preparation was by the immunoSEQ multiplex PCR assay. For the multiplex PCR, a mixture combining 60 forward primers for TCR Vbeta segments and 13 reverse primers for TCR Jbeta segments was used. Held by TCRdb, this immuneACCESS table contains in-frame sequences only and omits some clones. Under half of the omission traces to an unresolved V gene where checked; the cause of the rest is unknown. The sample profile shows about 210,000 clones; 82% of them were found once. The ten largest clones capture 6% of the sample. The sequencing sample was made of PBMCs. The origin of the receptors is a man between 40 and 49 years old in good health and CMV-seropositive.

The rearrangement uses TRBV7-9 and TRBJ2-3, with 8 bases aligning to TRBD2. The CDR3 runs 17 residues. Germline V gene lookup returns CDR1 SEHNR and CDR2 FQNEAQ (reference sequence). V gave up 4 bases and J gave up 3 bases; unmatched junction bases: 12. CDR3 sequence: CASSSRGSGIRTDTQYF. The CDR3 nucleotides are TGTGCCAGCAGCTCCCGGGGTAGCGGGATAAGGACAGATACGCAGTATTTT.

The chain joins TRBV29-1 to TRBJ1-1; unclear D gene. Germline V lookup: CDR1 SQVTM, CDR2 ANQGSEA. Trimming took 5 bases from V and 1 from J, leaving 8 bases between them. The CDR3 totals 12 residues. The CDR3 spells CSVSGENTEAFF. The CDR3 coding sequence is TGCAGCGTTTCCGGAGAGAACACTGAAGCTTTCTTT.

The chain is built from TRBV27 and TRBJ2-1; 8 nucleotides match TRBD2. Germline values: CDR1 MNHEY, CDR2 SMNVEV (reference sequence). The CDR3 is made up of 15 amino acids. Trimming removed 3 bases from V and 2 bases from J; junction bases left unmatched: 3. The CDR3 DNA follows: TGTGCCAGCAGTTTCGGAGCGGGGGCCTACAATGAGCAGTTCTTC. The encoded protein is CASSFGAGAYNEQFF.

This clone was seen more than once but under ten times. The chain is built from TRBV25-1 and TRBJ1-1, with a tentative D call TRBD1 (5 bases). This CDR3 contains 13 residues. Trimming pared 7 bases from V and 3 bases from J, leaving 12 bases between. The V gene's germline CDR1 is MGHDK and CDR2 SYGVNS. CDR3 protein: CASIGQGHTEAFF. CDR3 bases: TGTGCCAGCATAGGGCAGGGTCACACTGAAGCTTTCTTT.